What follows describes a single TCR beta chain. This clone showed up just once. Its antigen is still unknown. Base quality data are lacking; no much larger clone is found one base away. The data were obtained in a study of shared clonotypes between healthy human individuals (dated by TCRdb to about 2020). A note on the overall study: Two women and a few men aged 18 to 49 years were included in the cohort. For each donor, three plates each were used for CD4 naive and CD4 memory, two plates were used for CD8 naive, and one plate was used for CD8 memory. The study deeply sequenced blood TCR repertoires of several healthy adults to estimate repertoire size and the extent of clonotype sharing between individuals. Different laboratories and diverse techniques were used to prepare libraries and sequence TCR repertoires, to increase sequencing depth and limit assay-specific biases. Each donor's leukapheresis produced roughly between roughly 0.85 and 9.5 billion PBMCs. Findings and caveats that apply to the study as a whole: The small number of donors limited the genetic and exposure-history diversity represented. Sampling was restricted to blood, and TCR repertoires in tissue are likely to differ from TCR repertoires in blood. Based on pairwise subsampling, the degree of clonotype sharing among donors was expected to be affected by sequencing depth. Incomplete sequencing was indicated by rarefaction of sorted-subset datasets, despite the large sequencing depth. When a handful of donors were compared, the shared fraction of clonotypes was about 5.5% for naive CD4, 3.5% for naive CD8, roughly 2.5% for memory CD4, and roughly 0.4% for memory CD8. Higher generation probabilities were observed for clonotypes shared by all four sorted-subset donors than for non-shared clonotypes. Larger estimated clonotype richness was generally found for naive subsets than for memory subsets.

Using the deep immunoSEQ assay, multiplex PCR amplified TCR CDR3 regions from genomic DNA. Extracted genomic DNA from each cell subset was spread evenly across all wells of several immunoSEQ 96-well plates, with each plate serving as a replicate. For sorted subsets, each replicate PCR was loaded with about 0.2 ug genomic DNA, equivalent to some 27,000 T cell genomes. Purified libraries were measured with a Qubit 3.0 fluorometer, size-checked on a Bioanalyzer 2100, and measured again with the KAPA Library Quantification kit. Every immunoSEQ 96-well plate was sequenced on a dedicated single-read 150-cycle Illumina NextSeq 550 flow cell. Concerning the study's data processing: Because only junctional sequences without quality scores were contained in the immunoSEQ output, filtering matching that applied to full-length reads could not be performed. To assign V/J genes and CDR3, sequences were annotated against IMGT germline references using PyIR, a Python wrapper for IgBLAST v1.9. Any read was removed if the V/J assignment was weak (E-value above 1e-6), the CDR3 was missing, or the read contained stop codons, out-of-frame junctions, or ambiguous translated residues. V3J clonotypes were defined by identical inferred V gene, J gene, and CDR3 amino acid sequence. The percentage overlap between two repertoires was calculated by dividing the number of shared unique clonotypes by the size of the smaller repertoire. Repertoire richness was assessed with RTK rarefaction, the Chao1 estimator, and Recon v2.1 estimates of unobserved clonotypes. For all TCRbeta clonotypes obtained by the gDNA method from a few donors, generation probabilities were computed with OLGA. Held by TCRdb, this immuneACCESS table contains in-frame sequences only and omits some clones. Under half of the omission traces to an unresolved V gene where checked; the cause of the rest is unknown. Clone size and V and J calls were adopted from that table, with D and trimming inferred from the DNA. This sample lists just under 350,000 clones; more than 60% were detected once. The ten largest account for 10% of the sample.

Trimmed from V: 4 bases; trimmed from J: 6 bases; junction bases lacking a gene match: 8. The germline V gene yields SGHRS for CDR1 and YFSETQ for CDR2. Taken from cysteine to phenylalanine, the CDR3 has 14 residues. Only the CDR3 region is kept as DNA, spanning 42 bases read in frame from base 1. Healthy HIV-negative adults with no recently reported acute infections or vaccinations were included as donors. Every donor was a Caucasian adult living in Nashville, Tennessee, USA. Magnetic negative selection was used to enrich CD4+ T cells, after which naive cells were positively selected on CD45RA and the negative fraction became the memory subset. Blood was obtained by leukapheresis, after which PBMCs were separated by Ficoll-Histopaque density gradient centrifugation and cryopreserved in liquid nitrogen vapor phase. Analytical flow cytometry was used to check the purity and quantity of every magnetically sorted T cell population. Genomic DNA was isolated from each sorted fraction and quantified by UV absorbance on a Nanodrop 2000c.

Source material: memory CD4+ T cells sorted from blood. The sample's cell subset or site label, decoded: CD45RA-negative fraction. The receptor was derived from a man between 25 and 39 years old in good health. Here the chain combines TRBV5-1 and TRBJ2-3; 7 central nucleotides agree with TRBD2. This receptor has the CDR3 CASSQGLGGDTQYF. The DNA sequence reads TGCGCCAGCAGCCAAGGACTAGGTGGGGATACGCAGTATTTT.